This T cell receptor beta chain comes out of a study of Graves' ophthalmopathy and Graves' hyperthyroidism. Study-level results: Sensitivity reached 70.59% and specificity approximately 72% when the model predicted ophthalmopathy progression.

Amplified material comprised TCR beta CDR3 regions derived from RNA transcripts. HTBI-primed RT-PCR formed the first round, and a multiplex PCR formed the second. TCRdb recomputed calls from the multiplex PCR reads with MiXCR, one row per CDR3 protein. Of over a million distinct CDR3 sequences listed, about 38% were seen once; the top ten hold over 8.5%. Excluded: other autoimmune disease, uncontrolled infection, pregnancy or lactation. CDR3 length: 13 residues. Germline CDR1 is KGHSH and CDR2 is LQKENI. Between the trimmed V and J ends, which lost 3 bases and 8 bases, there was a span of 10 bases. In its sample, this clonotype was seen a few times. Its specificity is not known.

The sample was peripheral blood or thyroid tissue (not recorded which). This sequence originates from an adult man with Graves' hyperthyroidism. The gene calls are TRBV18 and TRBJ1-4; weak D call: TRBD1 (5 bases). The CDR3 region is CASSPREKEKLFF. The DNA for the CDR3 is TGTGCCAGCTCACCCAGGGAAAAGGAAAAACTGTTTTTT.